The 12 T cell receptor beta chains given below trace back to one sample, sequenced in a study of T cell responses to AZD1222 COVID-19 vaccine. Only in-frame clones appear in the TCRdb table, and some are missing; sequencing was by immunoSEQ multiplex PCR. Counted here are approximately 150,000 clones, around 85% occurring once; the ten biggest clones make up roughly 0.98%. The input for sequencing was peripheral blood, taken 28 days after the second AZD1222 dose. These receptors all stem from an adult who received the AZD1222 COVID-19 vaccine.

The chain recombines TRBV7-8 with TRBJ2-5; D could derive from TRBD1 or TRBD2 (6 bases each). Germline CDR1 SGHVS, CDR2 FQNEAQ. Trimming removed 5 bases from V and 5 bases from J, with 24 bases in between. CDR3 length: 17 amino acids. This chain's CDR3 is CASSTNLRYGGKETQYF. The CDR3 DNA reads as TGTGCCAGCAGCACCAATCTACGTTACGGGGGCAAGGAGACCCAGTACTTC.

This chain links TRBV2 with TRBJ1-5; D is undetermined. With 7 bases removed from V and 0 bases from J, the gap between germline ends came to 13 bases. The CDR3 loop spans 15 amino acids. Germline V gene sequence: CDR1 SNHLY, CDR2 FYNNEI. The CDR3 nucleotides read TGTGCCAGCACCCAGCGGCTTTATAGCAATCAGCCCCAGCATTTT. Translation: CASTQRLYSNQPQHF.

This chain uses TRBV11-2 with TRBJ1-2; D gene ambiguous. Germline V CDR1 and CDR2: SGHAT, FQNNGV. Trimming pared 5 bases from V and 5 bases from J, leaving 12 bases between. The CDR3 runs 13 residues. The CDR3 nucleotides read TGTGCCAGCAGCCTCATTCCGATTTATGGCTACACCTTC. Its translation is CASSLIPIYGYTF.

This chain uses TRBV10-3 with TRBJ1-2; TRBD1 matches at 9 bases. Trimming removed 1 base from V and 8 bases from J; junction bases left unmatched: 5. Germline loops: CDR1 ENHRY, CDR2 SYGVKD. The CDR3 contains 14 residues. This chain's CDR3 is CAISEWDRVDGYTF. The CDR3 coding sequence is TGTGCCATCAGTGAGTGGGACAGGGTAGACGGCTACACCTTC.

The chain joins TRBV12-3 or TRBV12-4 to TRBJ1-2, with 7 bases matching TRBD1. The ends lost 3 bases at V and 4 bases at J; junction bases unmatched: 2. The CDR3 runs 13 residues. The CDR3 sequence is CASSLGQSYGYTF. In DNA, the CDR3 is TGTGCCAGCAGTTTGGGACAGAGCTATGGCTACACCTTC.

The rearrangement joins TRBV6-5 to TRBJ2-7; 10 bases are a match to TRBD2. CDR1 and CDR2 (germline): MNHEY, SVGAGI. This CDR3 contains 14 residues. The junction had 7 bases not matched to a gene; V was cut back by 11 bases and J by 0 bases. This CDR3 reads CAGKTSGVSYEQYF. In DNA, the CDR3 is TGTGCCGGAAAAACTAGCGGGGTCTCCTACGAGCAGTACTTC.

This clone was seen just once. The rearrangement links TRBV4-1 to TRBJ2-7; D is unresolved. V lost 0 bases and J 1 base, leaving 13 bases between the germline ends. The CDR3 has 16 residues. Germline V gives CDR1 MGHRA, CDR2 YSYEKL. The CDR3, as DNA: TGCGCCAGCAGCCAAGAAGCGTCAGCTAGATCCTACGAGCAGTACTTC. Amino acid sequence: CASSQEASARSYEQYF.

The chain combines TRBV6-5 with TRBJ1-2; 7 bases are a match to TRBD1. The CDR3 is made up of 15 amino acids. Looked up from germline, CDR1 is MNHEY and CDR2 is SVGAGI. The J segment lost 2 bases and the V segment lost 5 bases, leaving 8 bases of the junction unmatched. CDR3 amino acids: CASSLDRVRNYGYTF. The CDR3, as DNA: TGTGCCAGCAGTCTAGACAGGGTGCGAAACTATGGCTACACCTTC.

V and J are TRBV6-2 or TRBV6-3 and TRBJ2-7; D call uncertain. The ends were cut back, 1 base at V and 4 bases at J, with 5 bases in the middle. Germline V gene lookup returns CDR1 MNHEY and CDR2 SVGEGT. CDR3 length: 12 amino acids. Here the CDR3 reads CASSYWGYEQYF. The CDR3 nucleotides are TGTGCCAGCAGTTACTGGGGTTACGAGCAGTACTTC.

This chain joins TRBV7-6 and TRBJ2-5; the D gene is possibly TRBD1 (5 bases). The CDR3 has 13 residues. Germline CDR1 reads SGHVS; CDR2 reads FNYEAQ. V lost 4 bases and J 3 bases, leaving 9 bases between the germline ends. The CDR3 spells CASSSGLKETQYF. The CDR3 DNA sequence: TGTGCCAGCAGCTCAGGGCTCAAAGAGACCCAGTACTTC.

The chain joins TRBV2 to TRBJ2-5; 7 nucleotides agree with TRBD1. The V and J ends lost 2 bases and 5 bases, in that order; junction bases with no gene match: 8. Germline CDR1 reads SNHLY; CDR2 reads FYNNEI. The CDR3 runs 15 residues. CDR3 sequence: CASSERQGSGETQYF. CDR3 in DNA: TGTGCCAGCAGTGAAAGACAGGGAAGTGGGGAGACCCAGTACTTC.

Remarks on this clone: Germline and junction disagree at one end, which may indicate a read error. The rearrangement uses TRBV14 and TRBJ1-1, with D possibly matching TRBD1 (6 bases). The CDR3 spans 12 residues. CDR1 and CDR2 from the germline V gene are SGHDN and FVKESK. DNA for the CDR3: TGTGCCAGCAGCCAAGATTGGTCTGGGACATCCTTT. Translating gives CASSQDWSGTSF.